The clone carrying this T cell receptor beta chain has just a few counts. It was 5'RACE with constant-segment primers that produced the TCR alpha and TCR beta cDNA libraries, which carried sample barcodes and UMIs. TCRdb re-called the 5' RACE reads through MiXCR, storing one row per CDR3 protein. The table has some 70,000 distinct CDR3 sequences, approximately 15% seen once. This sample was included in a study of T-cell memory formation after mild COVID-19. Germline values: CDR1 SGHTA, CDR2 FQGNSA. This CDR3 has 13 amino acids. V shed 6 bases and J 5 bases; nucleotides not matched to a gene: 4. The chain combines TRBV7-2 with TRBJ2-4; 7 bases are a match to TRBD1. The receptor comes from an adult woman who had mild COVID-19 (a few samples of this study predate the infection). Cell type and time point are not known. Sequenced sample: PBMCs or a T cell subset sorted from them (not recorded which). CDR3: CASSRGHENIQYF. Written as DNA, the CDR3 is TGTGCCAGCAGTAGGGGGCACGAAAACATTCAGTACTTC.